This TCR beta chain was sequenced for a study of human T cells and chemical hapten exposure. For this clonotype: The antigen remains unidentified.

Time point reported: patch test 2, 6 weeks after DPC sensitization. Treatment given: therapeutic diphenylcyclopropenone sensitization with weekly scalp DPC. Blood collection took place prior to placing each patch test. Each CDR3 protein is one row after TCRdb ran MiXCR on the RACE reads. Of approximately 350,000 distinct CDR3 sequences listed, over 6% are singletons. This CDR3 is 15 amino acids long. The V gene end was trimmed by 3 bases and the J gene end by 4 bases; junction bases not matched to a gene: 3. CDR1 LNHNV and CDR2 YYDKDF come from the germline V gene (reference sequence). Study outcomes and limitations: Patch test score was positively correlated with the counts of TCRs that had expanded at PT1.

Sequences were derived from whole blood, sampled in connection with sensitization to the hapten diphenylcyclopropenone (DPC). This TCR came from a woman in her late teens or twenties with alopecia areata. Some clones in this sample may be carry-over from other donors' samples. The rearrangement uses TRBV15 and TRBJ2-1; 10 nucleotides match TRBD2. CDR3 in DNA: TGTGCCACCAGCAGTAAGCGGGGGGGTTACAATGAGCAGTTCTTC. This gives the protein CATSSKRGGYNEQFF. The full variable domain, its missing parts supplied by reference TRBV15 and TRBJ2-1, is DAMVIQNPRYQVTQFGKPVTLSCSQTLNHNVMYWYQQKSSQAPKLLFHYYDKDFNNEADTPDNFQSRRPNTSFCFLDIRSPGLGDTAMYLCATSSKRGGYNEQFFGPGTRLTVL.